A selection of T cell receptor beta chains follows, all from one sample in a study of T cells in Graves' hyperthyroidism and ophthalmopathy. TCRdb re-called the multiplex PCR reads with MiXCR, one entry per CDR3 protein. This table holds 700,000 or so distinct CDR3 sequences, 16% found once. The sample comprised blood. The receptor set was obtained from a man younger than 30 with Graves' hyperthyroidism. The CDR3 runs from the conserved cysteine through the conserved F or W. The D gene is left open where the match is weak. Some rows have no size entry. The others give once, few or many, or a class for an expanded clone.

TRBV7-3	.	TRBJ2-2	.	CANSLIRGANTGELFF	TGTGCCAACAGCTTAATTCGGGGGGCCAACACCGGGGAGCTGTTTTTT
TRBV20-1	.	TRBJ2-3	.	CSGGRGSTDTQYF	TGCAGTGGGGGGAGAGGGAGCACAGATACGCAGTATTTT
TRBV20-1	few	TRBJ1-5	.	CSAIPGASSNQPQHF	TGCAGTGCTATACCCGGGGCCAGTAGCAATCAGCCCCAGCATTTT
TRBV2	many	TRBJ2-7	TRBD1	CASNARTGDYEQYF	TGTGCCAGCAACGCCCGGACAGGGGACTACGAGCAGTACTTC
TRBV29-1	many	TRBJ1-2	.	CSVARTGYGYTF	TGCAGCGTTGCCCGGACCGGCTATGGCTACACCTTC
TRBV7-8	many	TRBJ2-2	TRBD2	CASSVGLADGELFF	TGTGCCAGCAGCGTGGGACTAGCCGACGGGGAGCTGTTTTTT
TRBV4-1	.	TRBJ2-7	.	CASSSRRGNYEQYF	TGCGCCAGCAGCTCTCGACGCGGCAACTACGAGCAGTACTTC
TRBV24-1	few	TRBJ2-2	.	CATSDRTARITGELFF	TGTGCCACCAGTGACCGGACAGCGCGAATCACCGGGGAGCTGTTTTTT
TRBV2	few	TRBJ1-1	.	CASRREGTEAFF	TGTGCCAGCAGAAGGGAGGGCACTGAAGCTTTCTTT
TRBV5-1	.	TRBJ1-4	.	CASSLDPWQGGEKLFF	TGCGCCAGCAGCTTGGACCCGTGGCAGGGAGGGGAAAAACTGTTTTTT
TRBV18	few	TRBJ1-2	.	CASSPDPYYGYTF	TGTGCCAGCTCACCGGACCCATACTATGGCTACACCTTC
TRBV2	many	TRBJ2-1	TRBD2	CASSEQLAGADEQFF	TGTGCCAGCAGTGAACAGTTAGCGGGAGCGGATGAGCAGTTCTTC
TRBV11-2	many	TRBJ2-1	TRBD2	CASSLGKLAGRGNEQFF	TGTGCCAGCAGCTTAGGGAAACTAGCGGGAAGGGGCAATGAGCAGTTCTTC
TRBV9	many	TRBJ2-7	TRBD1	CASSVSGTGSHEQYF	TGTGCCAGCAGCGTATCCGGGACAGGGTCCCACGAGCAGTACTTC
TRBV14	few	TRBJ2-7	.	CASSAGVTGPGEQYF	TGTGCCAGCAGCGCCGGGGTGACAGGTCCTGGGGAGCAGTACTTC
TRBV6-1	.	TRBJ2-1	TRBD2	CASSPGDSGIIFYNEQFF	TGTGCCAGCAGTCCGGGGGATAGCGGGATTATTTTTTACAATGAGCAGTTCTTC
TRBV5-5	many	TRBJ2-3	TRBD1	CASSLGDRGSDTQYF	TGTGCCAGCAGCTTGGGCGACAGGGGATCAGATACGCAGTATTTT
TRBV5-1	.	TRBJ2-3	.	CASSLGWRTSTDTQYF	TGCGCCAGCAGCTTGGGTTGGAGGACTAGCACAGATACGCAGTATTTT
TRBV4-1	few	TRBJ2-7	TRBD1	CASSQLQGRGHEQYF	TGCGCCAGCAGCCAGCTACAGGGGCGAGGGCACGAGCAGTACTTC
TRBV5-1	.	TRBJ2-3	TRBD2	CASSKREGPADTQYF	TGCGCCAGCAGCAAGCGGGAGGGCCCGGCAGATACGCAGTATTTT
TRBV6-2/TRBV6-3	.	TRBJ2-1	.	CASSYASFVSEQFF	TGTGCCAGCAGTTACGCTAGTTTTGTCAGTGAGCAGTTCTTC
TRBV19	.	TRBJ2-7	.	CASSIDGGSYEQYF	TGTGCCAGTAGTATAGATGGAGGGAGCTACGAGCAGTACTTC
TRBV19	many	TRBJ2-1	TRBD1	CASTTGTYNEQFF	TGTGCCAGTACGACAGGGACCTACAATGAGCAGTTCTTC
TRBV6-1	.	TRBJ1-1	TRBD1	CASRWGTGTEAFF	TGTGCCAGCCGTTGGGGGACAGGGACTGAAGCTTTCTTT
TRBV5-1	.	TRBJ2-3	.	CASTEGGSSTDTQYF	TGCGCCAGCACCGAGGGGGGGTCCAGCACAGATACGCAGTATTTT
TRBV30	many	TRBJ2-5	.	CAWSDPGGWETQYF	TGTGCCTGGAGTGACCCGGGGGGCTGGGAGACCCAGTACTTC
TRBV7-9	.	TRBJ2-3	.	CASSSYGADTQYF	TGTGCCAGCAGCTCCTACGGAGCGGATACGCAGTATTTT
TRBV18	.	TRBJ2-7	.	CASSPIQGYEQYF	TGTGCCAGCTCACCAATACAGGGATACGAGCAGTACTTC
TRBV5-6	many	TRBJ2-5	TRBD1	CASSLRGTGEETQYF	TGTGCCAGCAGCTTGAGGGGGACAGGGGAAGAGACCCAGTACTTC
TRBV2	.	TRBJ2-7	TRBD2	CASSGGGSNYEQYF	TGTGCCAGCAGTGGGGGGGGAAGCAACTACGAGCAGTACTTC
TRBV29-1	few	TRBJ2-7	TRBD2	CSVQTSGSYEQYF	TGCAGCGTCCAGACTAGCGGGAGCTACGAGCAGTACTTC
TRBV11-1	many	TRBJ2-7	TRBD2	CASSPAGTSVSYEQYF	TGTGCCAGCAGCCCCGCCGGGACTAGCGTTTCCTACGAGCAGTACTTC
TRBV28	many	TRBJ2-1	.	CASKLGTTEQFF	TGTGCCAGTAAGCTCGGGACAACTGAGCAGTTCTTC
TRBV20-1	few	TRBJ2-1	TRBD2	CSAQGLAGGVRYEQFF	TGCAGTGCTCAGGGACTAGCGGGAGGGGTACGCTATGAGCAGTTCTTC
TRBV4-2	.	TRBJ1-1	.	CASSQDRWRPGTEAFF	TGTGCCAGCAGCCAAGATCGCTGGCGGCCGGGCACTGAAGCTTTCTTT
TRBV4-2	.	TRBJ1-4	TRBD1	CASSQEGTAHHLFF	TGTGCCAGCAGCCAAGAAGGGACAGCGCACCATCTGTTTTTT
TRBV2	once	TRBJ2-1	.	CASMSGSSYNEQFF	TGTGCCAGCATGTCGGGCAGCTCCTACAATGAGCAGTTCTTC
TRBV19	few	TRBJ2-2	.	CASSTPYRFKTGELFF	TGTGCCAGTAGTACCCCATACAGGTTCAAGACCGGGGAGCTGTTTTTT
TRBV7-9	.	TRBJ2-3	.	CASTTGFDTQYF	TGTGCCAGCACCACAGGGTTTGATACGCAGTATTTT
TRBV6-5	many	TRBJ2-7	TRBD1	CASSYPIPNPSDRGFYEQYF	TGTGCCAGCAGTTACCCTATCCCCAATCCCTCGGACAGGGGGTTCTACGAGCAGTACTTC
TRBV20-1	few	TRBJ2-7	TRBD2	CSATKGSGGPYEQYF	TGCAGTGCCACAAAGGGTTCGGGAGGCCCCTACGAGCAGTACTTC
TRBV9	once	TRBJ2-1	TRBD2	CASSVSAGGPGHEQFF	TGTGCCAGCAGCGTCTCGGCGGGAGGCCCAGGGCATGAGCAGTTCTTC
TRBV20-1	.	TRBJ1-1	TRBD1	CSARAPGQHTEAFF	TGCAGTGCTCGGGCCCCGGGACAGCACACTGAAGCTTTCTTT
TRBV7-8	.	TRBJ2-1	TRBD2	CASKPGPSGTWDEQFF	TGTGCCAGCAAGCCAGGGCCTAGCGGAACCTGGGATGAGCAGTTCTTC
TRBV4-1	.	TRBJ2-3	TRBD2	CASSQDLLAGRTDTQYF	TGCGCCAGCAGCCAAGACCTGCTAGCGGGACGCACAGATACGCAGTATTTT
TRBV3-1	many	TRBJ1-6	.	CASSGASFGSPLHF	TGTGCCAGCAGCGGCGCGTCCTTTGGATCACCCCTCCACTTT
TRBV2	many	TRBJ1-6	.	CASNRRAERPLHF	TGTGCCAGCAACCGCCGGGCAGAAAGGCCCCTCCACTTT
TRBV7-8	.	TRBJ2-2	.	CASSLGSRGTNTGELFF	TGTGCCAGCAGCTTAGGGTCGCGGGGTACGAACACCGGGGAGCTGTTTTTT
TRBV20-1	many	TRBJ2-7	TRBD1	CSARVGQGAYEQYF	TGCAGTGCTAGGGTGGGGCAGGGGGCCTACGAGCAGTACTTC
TRBV9	.	TRBJ1-3	.	CASSVRGPGNTIYF	TGTGCCAGCAGCGTCAGGGGCCCTGGAAACACCATATATTTT
TRBV7-9	many	TRBJ2-7	.	CASSLLVTPYEQYF	TGTGCCAGCAGCTTATTGGTCACCCCTTACGAGCAGTACTTC
TRBV28	few	TRBJ2-6	TRBD1	CASRTGGAGSGANVLTF	TGTGCCAGCAGGACAGGGGGCGCGGGCTCGGGGGCCAACGTCCTGACTTTC
TRBV6-1	few	TRBJ2-2	.	CASRRASSYTGELFF	TGTGCCAGCCGGAGGGCTAGCAGTTACACCGGGGAGCTGTTTTTT
TRBV12-5	.	TRBJ1-3	.	CASGTGPGNAIYF	TGTGCTAGTGGCACAGGGCCTGGAAACGCCATATATTTT
TRBV2	many	TRBJ1-4	.	CASSSAGINPNEKLFF	TGTGCCAGCAGTTCGGCAGGGATTAACCCTAATGAAAAACTGTTTTTT
TRBV28	.	TRBJ2-5	.	CASRPIGKVETQYF	TGTGCCAGCAGACCCATTGGCAAAGTAGAGACCCAGTACTTC
TRBV28	.	TRBJ1-4	.	CASSLRAEDEELFF	TGTGCCAGCAGTTTACGGGCAGAGGATGAAGAACTGTTTTTT
TRBV7-6	few	TRBJ2-7	TRBD1	CASSLGAGTTGGGEQYF	TGTGCCAGCAGCTTAGGGGCGGGCACAACAGGGGGAGGCGAGCAGTACTTC
TRBV28	.	TRBJ2-3	.	CASSLPGGTGTQYF	TGTGCCAGCAGTCTTCCCGGAGGCACAGGTACGCAGTATTTT
TRBV3-1	few	TRBJ2-1	TRBD2	CASSLGTTRYNEQFF	TGTGCCAGCAGCCTCGGGACTACGCGATACAATGAGCAGTTCTTC